This T cell receptor beta chain derives from a study of CD8 T cells in ankylosing spondylitis. Findings and caveats of the study: Some of the motif variants had earlier been found in reactive arthritis patients' fluid and blood. Enrichment of disease-linked clones was reportedly significant in matched ankylosing spondylitis synovial fluid. The study identified a TCR beta motif of several highly homologous variants that appeared characteristic of ankylosing spondylitis blood.

Between the trimmed V and J ends, which lost 6 bases and 6 bases, there was a span of 11 bases. This CDR3 region has 13 residues. Germline loops: CDR1 SGHTA, CDR2 FQGNSA. Making the TCR beta libraries involved quantitative 5'-RACE with molecular barcodes. Each CDR3 protein gets one entry after TCRdb re-called the 5' RACE reads with MiXCR. This table holds 35,000 to 40,000 distinct CDR3 sequences, 15% to 20% found once. This clonotype was recorded a few times. What it recognizes is unknown. The TCR was taken from a male donor with ankylosing spondylitis or in good health (not recorded which). The chain couples TRBV7-2 to TRBJ1-4; tentatively, D is TRBD1 (5 bases). What was sequenced was blood. The CDR3 protein is CASSRGGYEKLFF. The DNA for the CDR3 is TGTGCCAGCAGTCGTGGGGGTTATGAAAAACTGTTTTTT.